Listed below are T cell receptor beta chains from one sample, sequenced in a study of human T cells and chemical hapten exposure. TCRdb re-analysed the RACE reads in MiXCR, keeping a single row per CDR3 protein. The table records 84,000 or so distinct CDR3 sequences, about a tenth of them present only once. Source: whole blood, taken in connection with sensitization to the hapten diphenylcyclopropenone (DPC). Every receptor here comes from a woman in her twenties or thirties with alopecia areata. Some clones in this sample may be carry-over from other donors' samples. CDR3s include the opening cysteine and the closing phenylalanine or tryptophan. D genes are given only for firm matches. For some rows the clone size is stated as once, few or many, or as a class when expanded; others skip it.

few	TRBV11-3	TRBJ2-7	-	CASSLAAGAPYEQYF	TGTGCCAGCAGCTTAGCGGCGGGGGCCCCCTACGAGCAGTACTTC
-	TRBV7-6	TRBJ2-3	-	CASSLARGAHTDTQYF	TGTGCCAGCAGCTTAGCACGGGGGGCCCACACAGATACGCAGTATTTT
-	TRBV28	TRBJ1-2	-	CASSFIREYGYTF	TGTGCCAGCAGTTTTATAAGGGAATATGGCTACACCTTC
many	TRBV20-1	TRBJ1-6	-	CSVATGDNSPLHF	TGCAGTGTTGCGACGGGAGATAATTCACCCCTCCACTTT
many	TRBV11-2	TRBJ1-6	TRBD1	CASSATGTENSPLHF	TGTGCCAGCAGCGCAACCGGGACAGAAAATTCACCCCTCCACTTT
many	TRBV6-2/TRBV6-3	TRBJ2-7	-	CAHKEAEVGEQYF	TGTGCCCATAAAGAGGCAGAAGTGGGGGAGCAGTACTTC
many	TRBV5-4	TRBJ1-1	-	CASSLGPIVGRNTEAFF	TGTGCCAGCAGCTTGGGCCCCATTGTGGGGAGGAACACTGAAGCTTTCTTT
-	TRBV28	TRBJ1-2	-	CASSWGDIEYSYTF	TGTGCCAGCAGTTGGGGAGATATAGAGTATAGCTACACCTTC
-	TRBV28	TRBJ1-1	TRBD1	CASSSYRDSYMNTEAFF	TGTGCCAGCAGTTCATACCGGGACAGCTACATGAACACTGAAGCTTTCTTT
-	TRBV24-1	TRBJ2-2	TRBD1	CATSVTGGNTGELFF	TGTGCCACCAGTGTAACAGGGGGAAACACCGGGGAGCTGTTTTTT
few	TRBV28	TRBJ1-1	-	CASSLISAGPTEAFF	TGTGCCAGCAGTTTAATTTCGGCAGGCCCCACTGAAGCTTTCTTT
many	TRBV7-9	TRBJ2-7	-	CASSASYEQYF	TGTGCCAGCAGCGCCTCCTACGAGCAGTACTTC
many	TRBV6-6	TRBJ1-5	TRBD1	CASSSGQGASTNQPQHF	TGTGCCAGCAGTTCTGGACAGGGGGCGAGTACCAATCAGCCCCAGCATTTT
few	TRBV5-4	TRBJ1-6	-	CASSSQGGNSPLHF	TGTGCCAGCAGCTCCCAGGGAGGAAATTCACCCCTCCACTTT
many	TRBV4-3	TRBJ2-7	-	CASSQELTPSYEQYF	TGCGCCAGCAGCCAAGAACTGACACCCTCCTACGAGCAGTACTTC
few	TRBV27	TRBJ2-2	-	CASGRTAANTGELFF	TGTGCCAGCGGAAGGACGGCGGCGAACACCGGGGAGCTGTTTTTT
many	TRBV10-3	TRBJ2-7	-	CAISESRFAGQTYEQYF	TGTGCCATCAGTGAGTCGAGATTCGCGGGACAGACCTACGAGCAGTACTTC
-	TRBV5-1	TRBJ1-1	-	CASSSSPDRGTEAFF	TGCGCCAGCAGCTCTTCCCCTGATAGGGGGACTGAAGCTTTCTTT
-	TRBV5-5	TRBJ1-6	-	CASSLAGGGNSPLHF	TGTGCCAGCAGCTTGGCCGGGGGTGGTAATTCACCCCTCCACTTT